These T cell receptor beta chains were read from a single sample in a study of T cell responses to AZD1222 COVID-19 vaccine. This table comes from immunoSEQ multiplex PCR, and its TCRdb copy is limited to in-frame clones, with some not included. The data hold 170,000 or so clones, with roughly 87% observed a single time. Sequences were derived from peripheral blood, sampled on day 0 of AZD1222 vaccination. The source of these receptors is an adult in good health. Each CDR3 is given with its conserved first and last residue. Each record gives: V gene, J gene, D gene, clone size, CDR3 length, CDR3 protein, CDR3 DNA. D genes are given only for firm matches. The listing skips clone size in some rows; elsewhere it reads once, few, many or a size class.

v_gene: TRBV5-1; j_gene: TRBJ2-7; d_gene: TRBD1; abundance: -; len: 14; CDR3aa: CASSPGGQGHEQYF; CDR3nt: TGCGCCAGCAGCCCGGGGGGACAGGGACACGAGCAGTACTTC
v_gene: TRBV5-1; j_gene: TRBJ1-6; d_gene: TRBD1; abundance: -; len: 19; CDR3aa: CASSLQGQGARGFLSPLHF; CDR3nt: TGCGCCAGCAGCTTGCAGGGACAGGGGGCGCGGGGATTTCTCTCACCCCTCCACTTT
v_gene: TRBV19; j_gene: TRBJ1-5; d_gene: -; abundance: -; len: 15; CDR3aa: CASRPRGVSNQPQHF; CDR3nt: TGTGCCAGTAGACCTCGGGGGGTTAGCAATCAGCCCCAGCATTTT
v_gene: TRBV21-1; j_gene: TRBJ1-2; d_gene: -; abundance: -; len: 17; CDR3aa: CASSKVRRQGAWYGYTF; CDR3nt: TGTGCCAGCAGCAAAGTACGAAGACAGGGGGCCTGGTATGGCTACACCTTC
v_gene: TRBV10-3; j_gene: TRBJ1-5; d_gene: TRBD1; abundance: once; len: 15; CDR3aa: CAISGTGDSNQPQHF; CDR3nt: TGTGCCATCAGTGGGACAGGGGATAGCAATCAGCCCCAGCATTTT
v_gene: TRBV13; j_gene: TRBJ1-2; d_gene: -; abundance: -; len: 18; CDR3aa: CASSSAESTAGLYYGYTF; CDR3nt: TGTGCCAGCAGCTCCGCCGAATCCACGGCAGGATTATACTATGGCTACACCTTC
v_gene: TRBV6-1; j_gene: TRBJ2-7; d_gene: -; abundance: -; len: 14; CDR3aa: CASSEDVWVGQQYF; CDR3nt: TGTGCCAGCAGTGAAGACGTATGGGTGGGGCAGCAGTACTTC
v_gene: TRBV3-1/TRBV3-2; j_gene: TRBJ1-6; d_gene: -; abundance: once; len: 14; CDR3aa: CASSQEYKNSPLHF; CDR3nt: TGTGCCAGCAGCCAAGAATATAAGAATTCACCCCTCCACTTT
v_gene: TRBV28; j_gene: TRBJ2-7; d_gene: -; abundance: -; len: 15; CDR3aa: CASSTIRRSSYEQYF; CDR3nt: TGTGCCAGCAGCACCATTCGAAGGAGCTCCTACGAGCAGTACTTC
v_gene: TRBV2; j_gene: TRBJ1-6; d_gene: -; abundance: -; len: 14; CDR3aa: CASTDRSYNSPLHF; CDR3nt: TGTGCCAGCACCGACCGATCCTATAATTCACCCCTCCACTTT
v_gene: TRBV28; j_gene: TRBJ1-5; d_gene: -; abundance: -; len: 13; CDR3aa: CASSLGAYQPQHF; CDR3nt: TGTGCCAGCAGTTTAGGGGCATATCAGCCCCAGCATTTT